The clone carrying this T cell receptor beta chain occurred a few times. Germline trimming cut 4 bases from V and 7 bases from J; bases unmatched to any gene: 11. This CDR3 contains 16 residues. Germline V gene lookup returns CDR1 SGHTA and CDR2 FQGTGA. The data originate from a study of molecular identifiers for immune sequencing clone quantification. TCRdb recomputed calls from the PCR reads with MiXCR, one row per CDR3 protein. The sample comprises 600,000 to 650,000 distinct CDR3 sequences, 15% to 20% of which are singletons, and roughly 0.9% rests with the top ten. The origin of this receptor is a human donor in good health. Some libraries in this study had Jurkat cell RNA spiked in. The sample taken for sequencing was naive CD8+ T cells from blood, with Jurkat cell RNA spiked in. Subset: FACS-sorted CD8+CD4-CCR7+CD45RA+ naive T cells. The gene calls are TRBV7-3 and TRBJ2-1; 9 bases agree with TRBD1. CDR3 nucleotide sequence: TGTGCCAGCAGCTCCCTCCTTACAGGGGGCGGGAATGAGCAGTTCTTC. Residues: CASSSLLTGGGNEQFF.